This TCR beta chain appears in the sequencing data of a study of cytomegalovirus exposure and HLA in healthy donors (dated by TCRdb to about 2017). General notes on the study: An earlier analysis of 587 of the donors reported roughly 300 Gb of sequence data and some 110 million unique TCR beta sequences obtained from about 179 million T cells. An early release that covered several hundred HLA-typed donors contained approximately 300 gigabases of sequencing data and 85 million to 100 million unique TCR sequences. The genetic ancestry cluster associated with self-reported Caucasian donors included 65% to 90% of the roughly 360 genotyped donors. The aim of the study was to test whether cataloging public T cell receptors could identify signatures of past pathogen exposure. Using immunosequencing, the study profiled T cell repertoires from around 680 subjects and related those repertoires to cytomegalovirus serostatus. A separate validation cohort of about 110 different subjects was used in addition to the roughly 700-subject first cohort. To predict cytomegalovirus infection status, the study combined high-throughput TCR immunosequencing, statistical association of individual TCRs with disease status, and machine learning. To study patterns of TCR occurrence, a later analysis re-analyzed previously published TCR beta repertoires from several hundred donors and added high-resolution HLA genotyping. Rather than drawing on any new phenotypic data, the later analysis identified candidate immune exposures from TCR beta sequences and the way those sequences occurred across donors. An earlier analysis of some 500 of the donors applied high-throughput TCR beta sequencing to assess whether each TCR beta V gene segment acted as functional or pseudogenic. Alongside the repertoire data, information on donor age, sex, ethnicity and CMV serostatus was compiled. In a later genetic analysis, genome-wide SNP genotypes for about 55% of the roughly 700 donors were used, and that subset was treated as a discovery cohort. Every discovery cohort repertoire had been produced on one sequencing platform. HLA typing included class I and class II loci at four-digit resolution. The number of donors typed differed by locus, with 629-630 for A, B, C, DRB1 and DQB1, 522 for DQA1, 600 to 610 for DPA1, and approximately 470 for DPB1. Four or five DR-DQ haplotypes were treated as single units for association and clustering because of strong linkage in the cohort. Across about 370 genotyped donors of the cohort, an average of 235,054 unique TCR beta nucleotide sequences per donor were sequenced, and roughly 20% of those sequences were non-productive.

The full study reports these points: A cluster of highly shared sequence variants was judged likely to be a technical artifact of the sequencing pipeline. Because some donors lacked HLA typing at each locus, the association tests relied only on the typed subset. A later analysis found that HLA-associated TCR beta chains were more clonally expanded and had lower generation probabilities than equally common non-associated chains. Compared with the roughly 670-donor mean, donors in an Asian-associated ancestry cluster had fewer N-insertions in productive TCRs, according to a later genetic analysis. Most TCR sequences were observed very rarely across donors, whereas some public TCRs were present in many individuals. Correlated functional status among segregating V segments might be attributable to linkage disequilibrium, but an unknown experimental factor could not be ruled out. Sequencing depth was assumed to be roughly uniform across donors in the presence/absence analyses, though that assumption may not hold. An earlier analysis of approximately 530 of the donors showed that most TCR beta V segments appeared in productive rearrangements either about 87% or about 30% of the time, which broadly matched IMGT annotations. According to a later analysis, parvovirus B19, influenza, CMV and Epstein-Barr virus appeared linked to several top co-occurrence clusters. Because counts were too low, approximately 15 rarely observed V segments, including chromosome 9 orphons, were excluded from the earlier analysis of 587 of the donors. In vitro tests confirmed that a few of the cytomegalovirus-associated TCR beta chains recognize cytomegalovirus antigens. In both the original and validation cohorts, the classifier was reported to diagnose cytomegalovirus status with high specificity and sensitivity. A further reported finding was that TCR beta sequences accurately predicted the HLA-A and HLA-B alleles for most subjects in the first cohort. CMV serostatus was the only immune exposure information available for the cohort. The authors suggested that the approach could potentially be extended to other disease states and immunological phenotypes. Some IMGT-functional V segments, including TRBV6-2 and TRBV6-3, could not be told apart with the 87-base-pair reads, so those segments were excluded. Most CMV-associated TCR beta chains appeared to be HLA-restricted in a later analysis, and the HLA associations seemed to be driven largely by CMV exposure. In a later analysis, the rate of TCR association differed among HLA loci, with DRB1 alleles having the most associated TCRs and HLA-C alleles having the fewest. Strong co-occurrence of HLA alleles, especially DR and DQ, made assigning TCR associations to individual alleles difficult. In this cohort, only TCR beta chains were sequenced, and detectable features were limited by the absence of alpha or paired-chain data. An association between a missense DCLRE1C variant and V-gene and J-gene trimming of TCR beta chains was found in a later genetic analysis and replicated in an independent cohort. A total of roughly 160 TCR beta chains were listed by the study as associated with cytomegalovirus. In a later analysis, 16,951 TCR beta sequences were associated with specific HLA alleles at a false discovery rate of 0.05.

The method behind the library was the immunoSEQ multiplex PCR assay. For the multiplex PCR, a mixture combining 60 forward primers for TCR Vbeta segments and 13 reverse primers for TCR Jbeta segments was used. The CDR3 region of rearranged TCR beta genes was amplified from genomic DNA with a multiplex PCR assay. On the Illumina HiSeq System, the amplified TCR beta libraries were sequenced as 87-base-pair reads. Under the source paper's analysis protocol: In a later analysis, some 80 million unique TCR beta chains were counted across the approximately 620 repertoires, and around 11 million of these chains were shared by at least two donors. Raw reads were error-corrected and collapsed into unique sequences by a nearest-neighbor algorithm in which closely related sequences were merged to remove PCR and sequencing errors. Alignment of CDR3 sequences to IMGT reference sequences was used to assign V, D and J gene segments. For a sequence to be retained, a match of at least six nucleotides was required to both a V gene segment and a J gene segment. Rearrangements were classified as productive when the CDR3 lacked stop codons and remained in frame with V and J, and all other rearrangements were classified as non-productive. Following IMGT convention, CDR3 was defined as the stretch from the second conserved V-encoded cysteine up to the conserved J-encoded phenylalanine. The earlier analysis of about 570 of the donors excluded any sequence lacking an unambiguous match to a single V gene segment. In an earlier analysis of several hundred of the donors, a V segment was called functional when productive rearrangements were above 56.7%, and segregating when the standard deviation between donors exceeded 5%. To diagnose cytomegalovirus status from the catalog of TCR beta chain sequences, a statistical classification framework was built. V and J gene assignment, in a later analysis, came from comparing TCR nucleotide sequences with IMGT/GENE-DB human TR gene sequences. The TCRdist pipeline was used in a later analysis to assign CDR3 sequences and most-parsimonious VDJ recombination scenarios. In a later analysis, each TCR beta chain was defined by its CDR3 amino acid sequence together with its V-gene family, and reads without a unique V-gene family were excluded. In a later analysis, 450 to 600 highly shared, low-generation-probability nucleotide sequences were removed to address suspected cross-contamination and a sequencing artifact. For each public chain, a later analysis derived a clonal expansion index from normalized ranks of inferred template counts within each repertoire. In a later analysis, generation probabilities were computed with a VDJ recombination model fitted to out-of-frame rearrangements, and the resulting probabilities were checked against IGoR. A later analysis scored TCR-TCR, TCR-HLA and TCR-CMV co-occurrence with hypergeometric tests, applying a repertoire-size bias correction to TCR pairs. To estimate false discovery rates, a later analysis permuted the HLA or CMV assignments 20 times. In a later analysis, co-occurring TCRs were grouped using DBSCAN, with TCRdist sequence similarity added in when clustering inside HLA-allele-positive subsets. Repertoires with fewer than 30,000 or more than 120,000 public chains, plus five repertoires with anomalous nucleotide sharing, were excluded from co-occurrence clustering. In TCRdb, the immuneACCESS table is reduced to in-frame sequences with V and J assigned. These tables do not hold every clone; where another copy was compared, an unresolved V gene accounts for under half, and the others remain unexplained. For V, J and clone size, that table is used; D and trimming come from the DNA. The sample table on file contains 30,000 to 35,000 clones. Of the sample, 3.5% to 5.5% falls within the top ten clones.

Points on this clone: What this receptor recognizes is not known.

The cohort was made up of 650 to 700 healthy bone marrow donors. Cohort members were all nominally healthy when sampled, although unrecorded immune exposures were likely present. The donor was CMV seropositive and belonged to the group of 250 to 300 seropositive cohort members. Each donor provided a peripheral blood sample, and peripheral blood mononuclear cells were used for TCR beta sequencing. Genomic DNA was extracted from the blood cell samples with the Qiagen DNeasy Blood Extraction Kit. V is trimmed back by 6 bases and J by 1 base, and the junction contains 0 bases that no gene match accounts for. The CDR3, cysteine through phenylalanine, is 13 amino acids long. Only CDR3 DNA remains: 39 bases, in frame from the first base. Via the germline V gene, CDR1 is SGHTA and CDR2 FQGTGA.

The chain couples TRBV7-3 to TRBJ2-5, with TRBD2 matching 9 junction bases. Sequenced material: PBMCs. The sequence came from a woman in her thirties or forties in good health and CMV-seropositive. Read as DNA, the sequence is TGTGCCAGCAGTAGCGGGAGCCAAGAGACCCAGTACTTC. This is translated as CASSSGSQETQYF.